These 21 T cell receptor beta chains share one sample of origin, sequenced in a study of patients and donors after allogeneic stem cell transplantation. TCRdb fed the RT-PCR reads into MiXCR, producing one record per CDR3 protein. The sample shows hundreds of thousands of distinct CDR3 sequences, 35% to 45% of them seen only once. Sequenced: blood, either unsorted or a sorted T cell fraction (not recorded which). The receptors originated from a human donor who was either an allogeneic HSCT recipient or a stem cell or donor lymphocyte infusion donor (not recorded which). It is not recorded whose cells these are; they may come from a transplant donor.

A few counts support this clonotype. The chain joins TRBV7-9 to TRBJ1-2, with TRBD1 as a possible D gene (5 bases). Trimming removed 5 bases at V and 3 bases at J, with 10 bases between. This CDR3 comprises 13 residues. Germline CDR1 is SEHNR and CDR2 is FQNEAQ (reference sequence). DNA of the CDR3: TGTGCCAGCAGCCGGGACGGAGACTATGGCTACACCTTC. Residues: CASSRDGDYGYTF.

As concerns this clonotype: The junction departs from germline at one end; a sequencing error may be responsible. The CDR3 here is CASSLATLSHEQYF. CDR3 nucleotides: TGCGCCAGCAGCTTGGCGACCCTCTCCCACGAGCAGTACTTC. The genes are TRBV5-1 and TRBJ2-7, with no clear D. The CDR3 consists of 14 residues. Germline loops: CDR1 SGHRS, CDR2 YFSETQ.

This clonotype has just a few counts. The chain employs TRBV10-3 and TRBJ1-4; D uncertain. The CDR3 sequence is 14 residues long. CDR1 and CDR2 (germline): ENHRY, SYGVKD. Trimming stripped 10 bases from V and 5 bases from J, with 17 bases between. DNA for the CDR3: TGTGCCACCTCTGAGGGCCTTCAGAATGAAAAACTGTTTTTT. Translating it yields CATSEGLQNEKLFF.

This clonotype was seen a handful of times. The chain uses TRBV6-6 and TRBJ1-3; D unresolved. Germline loops: CDR1 MNHNY, CDR2 SVGAGI (reference sequence). V was cut by 2 bases and J by 1 base, with 6 bases left in between. This CDR3 has 14 amino acids. The CDR3 loop is CASSYAGSGNTIYF. CDR3 sequence (DNA): TGTGCCAGCAGTTACGCTGGGTCTGGAAACACCATATATTTT.

This clonotype was found many times. This chain connects TRBV7-9 to TRBJ1-3; D remains ambiguous. Germline V gene sequence: CDR1 SEHNR, CDR2 FQNEAQ (reference sequence). V lost 3 bases and J 0 bases, leaving 12 bases between the germline ends. The CDR3 extends over 16 amino acids. DNA for the CDR3: TGTGCCAGCAGCTTTTCAAACCGGATCTCTGGAAACACCATATATTTT. Amino acids: CASSFSNRISGNTIYF.

The sample holds one count of this clonotype. CDR3 coding DNA: TGTGCCAGCATCGGGACGTCCTATGGCTACACCTTC. It translates to CASIGTSYGYTF. This chain uses TRBV2 with TRBJ1-2, with a tentative D call TRBD1 (5 bases). Trimming stripped 7 bases from V and 4 bases from J, with 10 bases between. The CDR3 length is 12 residues. Germline V gene sequence: CDR1 SNHLY, CDR2 FYNNEI.

The sample holds one count of this clonotype. The chain recombines TRBV5-1 with TRBJ2-7; possibly TRBD1 for D (6 bases). The V gene's germline CDR1 is SGHRS and CDR2 YFSETQ. The CDR3 covers 15 residues. Trimming left V 1 base short and J 2 bases short, with 13 bases between. The CDR3 loop is CASSLTGNPTYEQYF. The DNA for the CDR3 is TGCGCCAGCAGCTTGACAGGGAATCCAACCTACGAGCAGTACTTC.

This chain uses TRBV19 with TRBJ1-1; D is ambiguous. The length of the CDR3 is 13 residues. V was pared by 6 bases and J by 5 bases, with 13 bases between. Germline V CDR1 and CDR2: LNHDA, SQIVND (reference sequence). The CDR3 nucleotides read TGTGCCAGTAGCGACATGGGAAAAACTGAAGCTTTCTTT. Translation gives CASSDMGKTEAFF.

The chain employs TRBV5-1 and TRBJ1-2; D possibly corresponds to TRBD1 (6 bases). The CDR3 has 15 residues. Germline V lookup: CDR1 SGHRS, CDR2 YFSETQ. Trimming took off 4 bases at V and 7 bases at J, with 20 bases between the two ends. The CDR3 region has the DNA TGCGCCAGCAGCCCCCGACAGGCGGACGGGCTTGGCTACACCTTC. Its protein is CASSPRQADGLGYTF.

This clonotype is a singleton in its sample. The CDR3: CASSLRTGGDTMQYF. In DNA form, the CDR3 reads TGTGCCAGCAGCTTGAGGACAGGGGGGGATACGATGCAGTACTTC. The V and J genes are TRBV7-6 and TRBJ2-7, with 10 nucleotides matching TRBD1. The germline V gene encodes CDR1 SGHVS and CDR2 FNYEAQ. The trim removed 3 bases at V and 9 bases at J, leaving 11 bases unmatched. This CDR3 is 15 amino acids long.

The rearrangement uses TRBV29-1 and TRBJ2-1; D tentatively fits TRBD1 or TRBD2 (5 bases each). The CDR3 length is 11 residues. The ends were cut back, 7 bases at V and 14 bases at J, with 18 bases in the middle. Looked up from germline, CDR1 is SQVTM and CDR2 is ANQGSEA. DNA for the CDR3: TGCAGCGGCCTAAAGGGGAGACGGGAGTTCTTC. This gives the protein CSGLKGRREFF.

This clonotype turned up a few times. The chain combines TRBV12-3 or TRBV12-4 with TRBJ2-1; 7 nucleotides match TRBD1. J lost 4 bases, V lost 6 bases, and 9 bases had no gene match. The CDR3 runs 15 residues. The CDR3 nucleotides are TGTGCCAGCAGGCCGGGGACAGCCTTGTACAATGAGCAGTTCTTC. Translating gives CASRPGTALYNEQFF.

This chain connects TRBV12-3 or TRBV12-4 to TRBJ1-5; 7 nucleotides line up with TRBD1. J lost 0 bases, V lost 1 base, and 3 bases had no gene match. The CDR3 totals 16 residues. CDR3 nucleotides: TGTGCCAGCAGTTTAGGGGACAGCTATAGCAATCAGCCCCAGCATTTT. Protein product: CASSLGDSYSNQPQHF.

This clonotype was detected only a few times. The chain combines TRBV5-6 with TRBJ1-5, with D perhaps matching TRBD1 (5 bases). The V gene lost 4 bases and the J gene lost 4 bases, with 12 bases spanning the gap. Germline lookup yields CDR1 SGHDT and CDR2 YYEEEE. This CDR3 contains 14 residues. The CDR3, as DNA: TGTGCCAGCAGCCTTGGGGCAGAAAATCAGCCCCAGCATTTT. Encoded protein: CASSLGAENQPQHF.

This clonotype was counted a few times. The chain has TRBV15 and TRBJ1-3; D gene uncertain. V was cut by 5 bases and J by 5 bases, with 13 bases left in between. The CDR3 is 14 residues long. From germline, CDR1 is LNHNV and CDR2 YYDKDF (reference sequence). CDR3 residues: CATSPRHTRNTIYF. CDR3 in DNA: TGTGCCACCAGCCCGAGACACACAAGAAACACCATATATTTT. Filled out from reference TRBV15 and TRBJ1-3, the complete variable domain reads DAMVIQNPRYQVTQFGKPVTLSCSQTLNHNVMYWYQQKSSQAPKLLFHYYDKDFNNEADTPDNFQSRRPNTSFCFLDIRSPGLGDTAMYLCATSPRHTRNTIYFGEGSWLTVV.

J is TRBJ2-6 and V is TRBV20-1; perhaps TRBD1 as D (5 bases). V was clipped by 1 base and J by 0 bases, with 19 bases between them. The CDR3 length is 19 residues. The germline V gene encodes CDR1 DFQATT and CDR2 SNEGSKA (reference sequence). CDR3 sequence (DNA): TGCAGTGCTAGAGTCTATGATAGGGGCTTGGACTCTGGGGCCAACGTCCTGACTTTC. Protein product: CSARVYDRGLDSGANVLTF.

This clonotype was counted only a few times. The CDR3 spells CASRLHRDGTEAFF. CDR3 in DNA: TGTGCCAGCAGACTCCACCGGGACGGCACTGAAGCTTTCTTT. The J gene is TRBJ1-1, the V gene TRBV7-3; D may be TRBD1 (5 bases). From germline, CDR1 is SGHTA and CDR2 FQGTGA. The CDR3 length is 14 residues. The V end lost 6 bases, the J end lost 4 bases, and 15 bases lay between the germline ends.

The genes are TRBV5-1 and TRBJ2-5; the match to TRBD1 covers 8 bases. J was trimmed by 4 bases and V by 4 bases; bases with no gene match: 6. CDR3 length equals 14 residues. Germline CDR1 SGHRS, CDR2 YFSETQ. CDR3 region: CASSAGGWGETQYF. In DNA form, the CDR3 reads TGCGCCAGCAGCGCAGGGGGCTGGGGAGAGACCCAGTACTTC.

This clonotype was counted between two and nine times. The V call is TRBV12-3 or TRBV12-4, the J call TRBJ1-3; D unresolved. Trimming removed 3 bases from V and 3 bases from J, with 9 bases in between. The CDR3 runs 14 residues. The CDR3 DNA follows: TGTGCCAGCAGTTTTTCGGGGAATGGAAACACCATATATTTT. Translation: CASSFSGNGNTIYF.

This clonotype was detected once. This chain joins TRBV9 and TRBJ1-1; D uncertain. This CDR3 contains 15 residues. Trimming pared 4 bases from V and 2 bases from J, leaving 15 bases between. CDR1 is SGDLS and CDR2 is YYNGEE in the germline V gene. CDR3 nucleotides: TGTGCCAGCAGCCCCCCCACAATACTTAACACTGAAGCTTTCTTT. Translated, it gives CASSPPTILNTEAFF.

There are a few counts of this clonotype. This rearrangement joins TRBV5-1 to TRBJ1-1; 8 positions match TRBD1. The CDR3 covers 15 residues. With V trimmed by 4 bases and J by 1 base, 6 bases remained unmatched. Germline-derived CDR1 and CDR2 are SGHRS and YFSETQ. Here the CDR3 reads CASSGQGVTNTEAFF. The DNA of the CDR3 is TGCGCCAGCAGCGGACAGGGAGTGACGAACACTGAAGCTTTCTTT.